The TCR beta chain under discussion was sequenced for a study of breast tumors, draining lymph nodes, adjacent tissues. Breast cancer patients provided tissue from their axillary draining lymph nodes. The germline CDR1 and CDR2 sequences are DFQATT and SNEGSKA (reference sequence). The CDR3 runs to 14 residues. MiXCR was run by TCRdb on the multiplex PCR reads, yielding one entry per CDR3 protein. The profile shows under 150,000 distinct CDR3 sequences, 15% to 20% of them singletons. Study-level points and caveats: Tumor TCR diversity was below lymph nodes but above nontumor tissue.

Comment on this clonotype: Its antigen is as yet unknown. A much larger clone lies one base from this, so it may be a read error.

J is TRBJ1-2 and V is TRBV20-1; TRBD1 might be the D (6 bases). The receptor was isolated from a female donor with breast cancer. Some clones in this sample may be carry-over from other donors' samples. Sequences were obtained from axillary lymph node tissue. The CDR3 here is CSARGQGFNYGHTF. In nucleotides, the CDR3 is TGCAGTGCTAGAGGGCAGGGGTTTAACTATGGCCACACCTTC.